Given below is one T cell receptor (beta chain) in context. Antigen: not known. The culture ran for nine to eleven days, and then CD4+ T cells were isolated. Two doses of either BNT162b2 or mRNA-1273 were given to each participant. A half-medium replacement with IL-2 medium was carried out on days 3 and 7. The data are from a study of vaccination effects on CD4 cells after COVID-19. Study background: CD4+ T cells specific for antigen were expanded with viral peptide pools by the ViraFEST assay before sequencing. Overall study results and limits: Common cold coronavirus cross-reactivity was shown by only 1 of 255 vaccine-induced clones in healthy vaccinees.

This table comes from immunoSEQ multiplex PCR, and its TCRdb copy is limited to in-frame clones, with some not included. The table has tens of thousands of clones, roughly 81% seen once. This CDR3 spans 16 amino acids. Between the trimmed V and J ends, which lost 6 bases and 0 bases, there was a span of 15 bases. CDR1 WSHSY and CDR2 SAAADI come from the germline V gene. Source: CD4+ T cells from PBMCs cultured without peptide, taken after COVID-19 vaccination. The receptor was derived from a human donor who received a COVID-19 vaccine. The chain carries TRBV10-2 and TRBJ1-3, with D maybe TRBD1 (6 bases). CDR3 amino acids: CASSVRPDSSGNTIYF. The CDR3 DNA follows: TGCGCCAGCAGCGTTCGACCGGACAGCTCTGGAAACACCATATATTTT.